These 22 T cell receptor beta chains were sequenced from one sample in a study of T cells in Graves' hyperthyroidism and ophthalmopathy. The CDR3 regions of TCR beta were amplified from RNA transcripts. During a first-round RT-PCR of the TCR CDR3, the HTBI primer set was used. TCRdb reanalysed the multiplex PCR reads using MiXCR and keeps one entry per CDR3 protein. The sample holds about 570,000 distinct CDR3 sequences, approximately 14% seen once. The source material was blood. These receptors came from a woman in her 40s with Graves' hyperthyroidism.

As for this clonotype: A read error may account for a junction end that differs from germline. This CDR3 is CAGRNPRGRTNEKLFF. As DNA, the CDR3 is TGTGCCGGCAGGAATCCCAGGGGGCGGACTAATGAAAAACTGTTTTTT. V gene TRBV27 combines with J gene TRBJ1-4; 8 bases are a match to TRBD1. The CDR3 has 16 amino acids. Germline V gene lookup returns CDR1 MNHEY and CDR2 SMNVEV (reference sequence).

As regards this clonotype: This could be a read error, since a much larger clone is one nucleotide away. This chain uses TRBV3-1 with TRBJ1-1; D is ambiguous. Trimming stripped 1 base from V and 2 bases from J, with 8 bases between. There are 14 residues in the CDR3. The V gene's germline CDR1 is LGHDT and CDR2 YNNKEL (reference sequence). The CDR3 region is CASSQADLNTEAFF. The CDR3 DNA reads TGTGCCAGCAGCCAAGCTGACCTCAACACTGAAGCTTTCTTT.

J is TRBJ1-6 and V is TRBV6-4; no clear D gene. CDR1 MRHNA and CDR2 SNTAGT come from the germline V gene. This CDR3 comprises 14 residues. Trimming left V 6 bases short and J 8 bases short, with 14 bases between. The chain's CDR3 is CASSLGVDYSPLHF. DNA of the CDR3: TGTGCCAGCAGCCTCGGGGTGGATTATTCACCCCTCCACTTT.

This clonotype was counted ten times or more. The V call is TRBV7-3, the J call TRBJ2-7, with 12 positions matching TRBD2. The germline V gene encodes CDR1 SGHTA and CDR2 FQGTGA. The CDR3 consists of 15 residues. V gave up 5 bases and J gave up 3 bases; unmatched junction bases: 5. For the CDR3, the DNA is TGTGCCAGCAGCCGACTAGCGGGAGATAACTACGAGCAGTACTTC. As protein: CASSRLAGDNYEQYF.

This clonotype has ten or more counts. The gene calls are TRBV24-1 and TRBJ2-3, with 15 bases identical to TRBD2. After removal of 3 bases from V and 2 bases from J, the junction contained 5 bases not matched to a gene. CDR3 length: 18 residues. CDR1 and CDR2 (germline): KGHDR, SFDVKD. CDR3 sequence reads: CATSDPGLAGGNTDTQYF. CDR3 in DNA: TGTGCCACCAGTGATCCCGGACTAGCGGGAGGGAACACAGATACGCAGTATTTT.

This sequence joins TRBV7-2 and TRBJ1-5; no clear D. V shed 3 bases and J shed 0 bases, with 6 bases lying between them. The CDR3 sequence is 14 residues long. CDR1 is SGHTA and CDR2 is FQGNSA in the germline V gene. The CDR3 reads CASSFLYSNQPQHF. For the CDR3, the DNA is TGTGCCAGCAGCTTCTTGTATAGCAATCAGCCCCAGCATTTT.

This chain joins TRBV19 and TRBJ2-5, with 8 bases matching TRBD2. CDR3 size: 14 residues. Germline V gives CDR1 LNHDA, CDR2 SQIVND (reference sequence). Trimming removed 2 bases from V and 5 bases from J; junction bases left unmatched: 4. In DNA form, the CDR3 reads TGTGCCAGTAGTATACGGGAGGGGTCGGAGACCCAGTACTTC. Translating gives CASSIREGSETQYF.

The chain carries TRBV6-1 and TRBJ1-4; weak D call: TRBD1 (6 bases). The CDR3 is made up of 14 amino acids. The V and J ends lost 7 bases and 5 bases respectively, with 14 bases between them. CDR1 and CDR2 from the germline V gene are MNHNS and SASEGT. The DNA for the CDR3 is TGTGCCAGCAAGAACAGGGCCCCAAATGAAAAACTGTTTTTT. Encoded protein: CASKNRAPNEKLFF.

The V gene is TRBV7-9, the J gene TRBJ2-2; D possibly corresponds to TRBD2 (5 bases). V gave up 2 bases and J gave up 7 bases, with 8 bases separating them. Germline lookup yields CDR1 SEHNR and CDR2 FQNEAQ (reference sequence). This CDR3 has 13 amino acids. The CDR3 sequence is CASSLTADGELFF. For the CDR3, the DNA is TGTGCCAGCAGCTTAACAGCGGACGGGGAGCTGTTTTTT.

This clonotype was seen many times. J is TRBJ2-1 and V is TRBV7-2, with 7 nucleotides matching TRBD2. After removal of 0 bases from V and 2 bases from J, the junction contained 4 bases not matched to a gene. Looked up from germline, CDR1 is SGHTA and CDR2 is FQGNSA. The CDR3 consists of 16 residues. The DNA for the CDR3 is TGTGCCAGCAGCTTAGCGCAAAGCGGGGCCTACAATGAGCAGTTCTTC. It is translated as CASSLAQSGAYNEQFF.

The chain has TRBV20-1 and TRBJ2-6; 13 bases line up with TRBD2. Per germline, CDR1 DFQATT and CDR2 SNEGSKA (reference sequence). The CDR3 is 16 residues long. V lost 6 bases, J lost 2 bases, and 4 bases stayed unmatched. For the CDR3, the DNA is TGCAGTGCGCCGGGACTAGCGGGGACTGGGGCCAACGTCCTGACTTTC. This translates into CSAPGLAGTGANVLTF.

This clonotype came up many times. The rearrangement uses TRBV12-3 or TRBV12-4 and TRBJ1-1; D not certain. The CDR3 is 14 residues long. The ends were cut back, 2 bases at V and 1 base at J, with 8 bases in the middle. Here the CDR3 reads CASSLRHANTEAFF. As DNA, the CDR3 is TGTGCCAGCAGTTTAAGGCACGCGAACACTGAAGCTTTCTTT.

This clonotype was seen at least ten times. The rearrangement uses TRBV28 and TRBJ2-3; 10 nucleotides agree with TRBD2. J was trimmed by 6 bases and V by 3 bases; bases with no gene match: 9. CDR3 length: 16 amino acids. Germline V gene data show CDR1 as MDHEN and CDR2 as SYDVKM. For the CDR3, the DNA is TGTGCCAGCAGTTTTTTATTAGCGGGAGGTCGGGATACGCAGTATTTT. It is translated as CASSFLLAGGRDTQYF.

The chain is built from TRBV5-1 and TRBJ2-6; the match to TRBD1 covers 8 bases. CDR3 length: 16 amino acids. Germline V CDR1 and CDR2: SGHRS, YFSETQ. V lost 4 bases to trimming and J lost 3 bases; unmatched junction nucleotides: 6. The DNA of the CDR3 is TGCGCCAGCAGCACGACAGGGGCTTATGGGGCCAACGTCCTGACTTTC. This encodes CASSTTGAYGANVLTF.

This clonotype was recorded at least ten times. The V call is TRBV27, the J call TRBJ2-1, with a weak D call TRBD2 (5 bases). The V end was cut by 6 bases, the J end by 13 bases, with 13 bases between. Per germline, CDR1 MNHEY and CDR2 SMNVEV (reference sequence). This CDR3 region has 11 residues. The CDR3 loop reads CASRFGLAQFF. The CDR3 nucleotides are TGTGCCAGCAGATTTGGGCTAGCACAGTTCTTC.

The CDR3 DNA sequence: TGTGCCACCAGTGACTCGGGAATCTCCTACAATGAGCAGTTCTTC. It encodes CATSDSGISYNEQFF. The V call is TRBV24-1, the J call TRBJ2-1; D is perhaps TRBD2 (5 bases). Deletions cut 4 bases from V and 0 bases from J, with 9 bases between. The germline V gene encodes CDR1 KGHDR and CDR2 SFDVKD. The CDR3 length is 15 residues.

The chain employs TRBV15 and TRBJ2-1; D unresolved. In germline, CDR1 is LNHNV, CDR2 YYDKDF (reference sequence). This CDR3 is built from 13 residues. The V end lost 4 bases, the J end lost 5 bases, and 9 bases lay between the germline ends. The CDR3 loop reads CATSKGVNNEQFF. In DNA form, the CDR3 reads TGTGCCACCAGCAAGGGCGTCAACAATGAGCAGTTCTTC.

CDR3 DNA sequence: TGTGCCAGCAGTTACGGCCTGGCCTTTGGCACAGATACGCAGTATTTT. Protein sequence: CASSYGLAFGTDTQYF. The chain links TRBV6-6 to TRBJ2-3; D remains ambiguous. V was pared by 2 bases and J by 1 base, with 13 bases between. The length of the CDR3 is 16 residues. The germline gives CDR1 MNHNY, CDR2 SVGAGI (reference sequence).

V and J are TRBV6-1 and TRBJ2-3, with D perhaps TRBD2 (6 bases). CDR3 length: 13 residues. CDR1 and CDR2 (germline): MNHNS, SASEGT. Trimming left V 8 bases short and J 1 base short, with 10 bases between. The CDR3 spells CASLALGTDTQYF. DNA for the CDR3: TGTGCCAGCCTAGCGTTAGGCACAGATACGCAGTATTTT.

This clonotype was counted only a few times. The chain joins TRBV2 to TRBJ2-7; 12 bases line up with TRBD2. V shed 7 bases and J 0 bases; nucleotides not matched to a gene: 4. Germline V CDR1 and CDR2: SNHLY, FYNNEI. The length of the CDR3 is 15 residues. As DNA, the CDR3 is TGTGCCAGCACTGGACTAGCGGGGATCTCCTACGAGCAGTACTTC. Translating it yields CASTGLAGISYEQYF.

The V call is TRBV20-1, the J call TRBJ2-5, with 12 bases matching TRBD2. J gave up 13 bases and V 3 bases, and 12 bases lay outside the gene matches. The germline V gene encodes CDR1 DFQATT and CDR2 SNEGSKA (reference sequence). The CDR3 has 14 residues. The DNA of the CDR3 is TGCAGTGCTAGGGATAGACTAGCGGGGGAAATTTTGTACTTC. This sequence encodes CSARDRLAGEILYF.

There are a few counts of this clonotype. The CDR3 sequence is CSVEDRSRGAFF. Written as DNA, the CDR3 is TGCAGCGTTGAAGATCGGAGCCGGGGGGCTTTCTTT. J is TRBJ1-1 and V is TRBV29-1, with D possibly TRBD1 on 5 matching bases. The CDR3 sequence is 12 residues long. CDR1 is SQVTM, CDR2 ANQGSEA, per germline. Trimming removed 0 bases at V and 11 bases at J, with 13 bases between.